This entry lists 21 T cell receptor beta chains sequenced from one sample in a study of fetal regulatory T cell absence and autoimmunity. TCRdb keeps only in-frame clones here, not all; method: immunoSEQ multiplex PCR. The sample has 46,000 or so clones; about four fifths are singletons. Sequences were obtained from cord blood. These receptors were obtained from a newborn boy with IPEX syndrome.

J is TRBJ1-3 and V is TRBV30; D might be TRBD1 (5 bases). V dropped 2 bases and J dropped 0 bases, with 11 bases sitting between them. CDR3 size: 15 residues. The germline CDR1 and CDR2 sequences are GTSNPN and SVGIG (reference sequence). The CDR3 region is CAWSRGGISGNTIYF. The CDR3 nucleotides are TGTGCCTGGAGTAGGGGTGGGATCTCTGGAAACACCATATATTTT.

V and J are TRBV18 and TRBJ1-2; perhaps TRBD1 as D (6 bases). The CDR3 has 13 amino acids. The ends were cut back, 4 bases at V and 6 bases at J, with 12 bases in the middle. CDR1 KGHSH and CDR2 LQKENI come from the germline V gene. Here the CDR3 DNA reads TGTGCCAGCTCACGGGGGGCCCTTGATGGCTACACCTTC. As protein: CASSRGALDGYTF. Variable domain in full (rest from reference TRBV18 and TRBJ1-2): NAGVMQNPRHLVRRRGQEARLRCSPMKGHSHVYWYRQLPEEGLKFMVYLQKENIIDESGMPKERFSAEFPKEGPSILRIQQVVRGDSAAYFCASSRGALDGYTFGSGTRLTVV.

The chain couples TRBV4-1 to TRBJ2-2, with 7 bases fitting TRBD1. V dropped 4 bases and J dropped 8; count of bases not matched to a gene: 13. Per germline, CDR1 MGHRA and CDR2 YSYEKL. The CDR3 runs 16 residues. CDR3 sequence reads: CASSPTAGNRGGELFF. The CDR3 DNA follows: TGCGCCAGCAGCCCCACGGCCGGAAACAGGGGTGGGGAGCTGTTTTTT.

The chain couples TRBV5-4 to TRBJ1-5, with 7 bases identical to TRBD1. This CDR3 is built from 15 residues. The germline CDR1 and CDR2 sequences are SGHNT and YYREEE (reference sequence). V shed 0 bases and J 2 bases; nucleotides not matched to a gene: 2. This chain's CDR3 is CASSLGTGGNQPQHF. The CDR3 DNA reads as TGTGCCAGCAGCTTGGGAACAGGGGGCAATCAGCCCCAGCATTTT.

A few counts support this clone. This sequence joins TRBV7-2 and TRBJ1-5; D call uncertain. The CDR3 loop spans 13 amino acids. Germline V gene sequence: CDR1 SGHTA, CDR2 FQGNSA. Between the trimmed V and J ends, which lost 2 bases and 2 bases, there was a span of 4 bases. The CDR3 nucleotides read TGTGCCAGCAGCTTACAGGGCAATCAGCCCCAGCATTTT. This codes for CASSLQGNQPQHF.

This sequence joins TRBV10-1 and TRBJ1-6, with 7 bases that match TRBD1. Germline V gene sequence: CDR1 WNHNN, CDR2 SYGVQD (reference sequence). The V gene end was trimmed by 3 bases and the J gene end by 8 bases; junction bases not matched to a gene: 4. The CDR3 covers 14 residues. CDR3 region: CASSEDRVDSPLHF. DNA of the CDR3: TGCGCCAGCAGTGAAGACAGGGTGGATTCACCCCTCCACTTT.

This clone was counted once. The CDR3, as DNA: TGTGCCAGCAGCAGGGCGGGAGATACGCAGTATTTT. It translates to CASSRAGDTQYF. This sequence joins TRBV13 and TRBJ2-3, with D possibly being TRBD2 (5 bases). V was trimmed by 5 bases and J by 5 bases, leaving 8 bases between them. This CDR3 spans 12 amino acids. Germline assignment: CDR1 PRHDT and CDR2 FYEKMQ (reference sequence).

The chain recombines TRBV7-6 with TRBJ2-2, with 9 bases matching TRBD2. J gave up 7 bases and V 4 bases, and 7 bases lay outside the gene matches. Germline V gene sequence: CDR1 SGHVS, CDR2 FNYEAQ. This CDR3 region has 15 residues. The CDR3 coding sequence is TGTGCCAGCAGCTCGATAGCGGGAGTGAGCGGGGAGCTGTTTTTT. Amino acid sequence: CASSSIAGVSGELFF.

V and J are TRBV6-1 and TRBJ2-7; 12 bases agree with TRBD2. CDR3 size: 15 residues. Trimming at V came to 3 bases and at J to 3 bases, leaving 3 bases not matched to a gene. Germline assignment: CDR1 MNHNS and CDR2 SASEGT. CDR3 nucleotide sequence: TGTGCCAGCAGTGACCAACTAGCGGGGGGCTACGAGCAGTACTTC. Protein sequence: CASSDQLAGGYEQYF.

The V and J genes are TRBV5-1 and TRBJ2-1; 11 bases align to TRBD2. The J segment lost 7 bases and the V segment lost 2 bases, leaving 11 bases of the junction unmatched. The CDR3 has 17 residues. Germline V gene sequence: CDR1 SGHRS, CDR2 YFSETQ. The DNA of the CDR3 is TGCGCCAGCAGCTTTGCACCTGGTAGCGGGGGGGCGAATGAGCAGTTCTTC. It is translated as CASSFAPGSGGANEQFF.

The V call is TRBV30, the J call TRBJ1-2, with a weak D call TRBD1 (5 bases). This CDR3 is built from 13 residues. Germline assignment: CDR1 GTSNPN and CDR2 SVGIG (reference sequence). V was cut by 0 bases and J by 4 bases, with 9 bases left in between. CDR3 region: CAWSVEGSYGYTF. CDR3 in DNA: TGTGCCTGGAGTGTAGAGGGGAGCTATGGCTACACCTTC. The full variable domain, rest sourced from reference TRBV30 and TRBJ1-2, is SQTIHQWPATLVQPVGSPLSLECTVEGTSNPNLYWYRQAAGRGLQLLFYSVGIGQISSEVPQNLSASRPQDRQFILSSKKLLLSDSGFYLCAWSVEGSYGYTFGSGTRLTVV.

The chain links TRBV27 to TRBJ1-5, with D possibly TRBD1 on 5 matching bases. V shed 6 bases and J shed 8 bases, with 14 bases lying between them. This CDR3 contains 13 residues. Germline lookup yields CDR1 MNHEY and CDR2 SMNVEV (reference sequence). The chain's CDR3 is CASRPDWDEPQHF. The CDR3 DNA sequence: TGTGCCAGCAGGCCCGACTGGGACGAGCCCCAGCATTTT.

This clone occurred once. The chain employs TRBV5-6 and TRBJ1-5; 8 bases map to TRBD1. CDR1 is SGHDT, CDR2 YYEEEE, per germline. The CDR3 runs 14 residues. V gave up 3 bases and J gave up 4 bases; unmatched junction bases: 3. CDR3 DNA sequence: TGTGCCAGCAGCTGCAGGGGGCGAAATCAGCCCCAGCATTTT. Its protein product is CASSCRGRNQPQHF.

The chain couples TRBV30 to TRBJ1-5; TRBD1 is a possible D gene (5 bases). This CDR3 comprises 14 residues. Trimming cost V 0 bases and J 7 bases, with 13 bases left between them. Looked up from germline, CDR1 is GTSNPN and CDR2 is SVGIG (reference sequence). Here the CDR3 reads CAWSVGGGGQPQHF. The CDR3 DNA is TGTGCCTGGAGTGTGGGGGGGGGAGGCCAGCCCCAGCATTTT.

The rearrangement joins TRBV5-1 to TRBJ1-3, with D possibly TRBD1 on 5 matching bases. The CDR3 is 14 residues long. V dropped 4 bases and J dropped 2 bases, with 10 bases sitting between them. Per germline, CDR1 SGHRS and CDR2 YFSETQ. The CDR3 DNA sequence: TGCGCCAGCAGCCTGGGGGGGGCTGGAAACACCATATATTTT. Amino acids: CASSLGGAGNTIYF. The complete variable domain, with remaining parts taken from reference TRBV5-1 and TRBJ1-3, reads KAGVTQTPRYLIKTRGQQVTLSCSPISGHRSVSWYQQTPGQGLQFLFEYFSETQRNKGNFPGRFSGRQFSNSRSEMNVSTLELGDSALYLCASSLGGAGNTIYFGEGSWLTVV.

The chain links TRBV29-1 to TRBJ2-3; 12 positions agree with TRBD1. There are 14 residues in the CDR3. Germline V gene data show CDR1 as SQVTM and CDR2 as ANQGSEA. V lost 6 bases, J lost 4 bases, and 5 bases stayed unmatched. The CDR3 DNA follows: TGCAGCGTAGTAGGGACAGGGGGCGCAGATACGCAGTATTTT. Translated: CSVVGTGGADTQYF.

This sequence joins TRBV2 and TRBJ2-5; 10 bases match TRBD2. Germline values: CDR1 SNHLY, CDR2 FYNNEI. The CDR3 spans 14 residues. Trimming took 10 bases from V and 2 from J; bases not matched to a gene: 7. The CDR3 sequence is CATSPAGGQETQYF. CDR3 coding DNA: TGTGCCACCTCACCAGCGGGAGGGCAAGAGACCCAGTACTTC.

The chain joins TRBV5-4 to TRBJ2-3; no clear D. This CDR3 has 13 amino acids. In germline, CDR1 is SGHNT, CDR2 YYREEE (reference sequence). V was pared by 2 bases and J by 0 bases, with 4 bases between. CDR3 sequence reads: CASSFLSTDTQYF. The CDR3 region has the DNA TGTGCCAGCAGCTTCCTTAGCACAGATACGCAGTATTTT.

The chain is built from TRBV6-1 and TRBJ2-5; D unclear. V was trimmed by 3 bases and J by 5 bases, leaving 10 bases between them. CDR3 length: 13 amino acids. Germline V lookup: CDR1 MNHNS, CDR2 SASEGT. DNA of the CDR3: TGTGCCAGCAGTGAGACCGGACGGGAGACCCAGTACTTC. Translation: CASSETGRETQYF.

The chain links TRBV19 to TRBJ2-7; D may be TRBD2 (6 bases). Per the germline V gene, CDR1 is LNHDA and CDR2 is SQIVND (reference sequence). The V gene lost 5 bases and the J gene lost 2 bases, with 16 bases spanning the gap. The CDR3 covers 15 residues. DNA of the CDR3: TGTGCCAGTAGTGACACCGGGACTGTGCCCTACGAGCAGTACTTC. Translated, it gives CASSDTGTVPYEQYF.

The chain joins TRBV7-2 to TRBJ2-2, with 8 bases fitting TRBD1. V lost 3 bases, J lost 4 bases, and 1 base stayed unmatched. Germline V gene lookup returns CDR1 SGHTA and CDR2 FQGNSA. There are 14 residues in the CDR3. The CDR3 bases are TGTGCCAGCAGCTTTACAGGGGGCACCGGGGAGCTGTTTTTT. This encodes CASSFTGGTGELFF.